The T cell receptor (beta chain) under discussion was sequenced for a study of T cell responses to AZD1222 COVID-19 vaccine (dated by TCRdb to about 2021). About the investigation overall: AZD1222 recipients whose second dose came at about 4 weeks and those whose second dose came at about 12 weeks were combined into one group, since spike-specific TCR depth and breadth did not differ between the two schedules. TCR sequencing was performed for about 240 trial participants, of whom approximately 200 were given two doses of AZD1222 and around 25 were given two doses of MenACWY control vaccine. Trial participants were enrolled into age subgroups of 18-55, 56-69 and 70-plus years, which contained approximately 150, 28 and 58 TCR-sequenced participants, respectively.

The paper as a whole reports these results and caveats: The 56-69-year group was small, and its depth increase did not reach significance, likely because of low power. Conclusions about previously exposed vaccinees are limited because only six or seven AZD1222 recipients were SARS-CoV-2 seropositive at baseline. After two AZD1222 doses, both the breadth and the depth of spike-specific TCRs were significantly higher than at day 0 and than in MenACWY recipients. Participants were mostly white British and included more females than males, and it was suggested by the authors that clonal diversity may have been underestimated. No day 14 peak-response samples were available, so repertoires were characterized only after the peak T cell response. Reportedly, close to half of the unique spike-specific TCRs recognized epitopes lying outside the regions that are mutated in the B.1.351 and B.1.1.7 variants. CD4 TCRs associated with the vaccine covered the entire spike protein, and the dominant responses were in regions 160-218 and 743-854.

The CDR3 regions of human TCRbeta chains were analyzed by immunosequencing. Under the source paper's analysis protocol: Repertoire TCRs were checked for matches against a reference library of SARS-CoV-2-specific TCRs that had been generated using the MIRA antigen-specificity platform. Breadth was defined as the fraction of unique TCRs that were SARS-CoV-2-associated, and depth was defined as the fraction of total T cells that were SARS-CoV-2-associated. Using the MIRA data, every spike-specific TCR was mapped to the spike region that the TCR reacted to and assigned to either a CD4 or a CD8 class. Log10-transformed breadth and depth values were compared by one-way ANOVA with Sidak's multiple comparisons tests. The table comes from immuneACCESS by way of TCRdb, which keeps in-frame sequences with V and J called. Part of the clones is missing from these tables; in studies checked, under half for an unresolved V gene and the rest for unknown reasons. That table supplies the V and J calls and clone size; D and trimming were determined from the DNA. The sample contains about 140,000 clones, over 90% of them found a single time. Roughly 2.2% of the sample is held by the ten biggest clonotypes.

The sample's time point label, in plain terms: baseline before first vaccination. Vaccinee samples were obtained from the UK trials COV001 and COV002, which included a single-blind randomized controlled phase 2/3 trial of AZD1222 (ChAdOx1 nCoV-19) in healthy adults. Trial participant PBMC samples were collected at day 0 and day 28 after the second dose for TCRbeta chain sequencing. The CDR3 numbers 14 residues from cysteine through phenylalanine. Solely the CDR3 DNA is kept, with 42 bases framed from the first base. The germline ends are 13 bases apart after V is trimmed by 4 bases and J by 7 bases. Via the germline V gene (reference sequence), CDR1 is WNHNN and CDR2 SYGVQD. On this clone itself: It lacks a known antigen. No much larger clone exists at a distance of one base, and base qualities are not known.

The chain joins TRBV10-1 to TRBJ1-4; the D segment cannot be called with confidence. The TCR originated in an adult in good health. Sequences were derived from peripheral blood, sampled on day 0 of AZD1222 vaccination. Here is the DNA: TGCGCCAGCAGTGCTGACATTGCGGGTGAAAAACTGTTTTTT. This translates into CASSADIAGEKLFF.